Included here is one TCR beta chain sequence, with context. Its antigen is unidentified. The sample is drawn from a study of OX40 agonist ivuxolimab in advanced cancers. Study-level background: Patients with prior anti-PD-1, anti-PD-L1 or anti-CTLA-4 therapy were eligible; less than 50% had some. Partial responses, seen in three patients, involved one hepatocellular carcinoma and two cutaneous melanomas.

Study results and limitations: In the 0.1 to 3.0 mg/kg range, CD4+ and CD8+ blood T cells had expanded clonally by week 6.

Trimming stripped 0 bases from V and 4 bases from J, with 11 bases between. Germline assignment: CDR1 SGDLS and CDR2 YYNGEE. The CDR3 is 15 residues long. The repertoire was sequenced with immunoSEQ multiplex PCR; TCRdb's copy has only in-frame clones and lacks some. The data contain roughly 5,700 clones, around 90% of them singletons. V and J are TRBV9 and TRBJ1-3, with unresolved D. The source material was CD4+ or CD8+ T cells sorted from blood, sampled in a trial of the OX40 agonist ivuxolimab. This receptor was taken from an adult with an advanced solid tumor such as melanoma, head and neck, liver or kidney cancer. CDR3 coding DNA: TGTGCCAGCAGCGTAGACTGGGAACCCGGAAACACCATATATTTT. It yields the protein CASSVDWEPGNTIYF.